The clone carrying this TCR beta chain showed up just once. The repertoire was sequenced with immunoSEQ multiplex PCR; TCRdb's copy has only in-frame clones and lacks some. The sample yields roughly 54,000 clones, just under 85% seen once. The data originate from a study of OX40 agonist ivuxolimab in advanced cancers. Study-wide background: Partial responses were observed in three patients, of whom one had hepatocellular carcinoma and two had cutaneous melanoma.

At baseline, cycle 4 day 1, and cycle 7 day 1, blood was sampled. Sequenced material: CD4+ or CD8+ T cells sorted from blood, taken in a trial of the OX40 agonist ivuxolimab. This sequence originates from an adult with an advanced solid tumor such as melanoma, head and neck, liver or kidney cancer.

The CDR3 reads CASSLQTGGEGYTF. CDR3 nucleotide sequence: TGTGCCAGCAGCTTACAGACAGGGGGAGAAGGCTACACCTTC. This sequence joins TRBV11-2 and TRBJ1-2; TRBD1 matches at 9 bases. The CDR3 is 14 amino acids. After removal of 2 bases from V and 8 bases from J, the junction contained 6 bases not matched to a gene. Germline-derived CDR1 and CDR2 are SGHAT and FQNNGV.